This TCR beta chain emerged from a study of T cell repertoires in cytomegalovirus infection. Background on the study: In public TCR beta signatures, there were indications of both CMV infection and matching HLA type. Study-level findings and limits: CMV carriers having the relevant HLA were flagged by cumulative public TCR beta family frequency.

MiXCR, applied by TCRdb to the reads, yields one record per CDR3 protein. The sample holds roughly 990,000 distinct CDR3 sequences, less than 40% seen once. The germline V gene has CDR1 MNHNS and CDR2 SASEGT. With 5 bases removed from V and 7 bases from J, the gap between germline ends came to 15 bases. The CDR3 length is 14 residues. Remarks on this clonotype: What it recognizes is unknown.

This TCR was sampled from a human donor in good health (CMV status not recorded). Some clones in this sample may be carry-over from other donors' samples. Sequenced material: cultured CD8+ T cells from PBMCs, taken from culture after CMV antigen stimulation. The V gene is TRBV6-1, the J gene TRBJ1-5; D unclear. The CDR3 reads CASSPSSLGQPQHF. Written as DNA, the CDR3 is TGTGCCAGCAGTCCTTCCTCGCTCGGGCAGCCCCAGCATTTT.